This is a list of T cell receptor beta chains from one sample in a study of T cell changes during pregnancy in multiple sclerosis. Assay: immunoSEQ multiplex PCR; the TCRdb copy retains only in-frame clones and omits some. The data contain tens of thousands of clones, 90% of them singletons. The sequences come from peripheral blood, collected in the first trimester of pregnancy. The receptors here all came from a female donor in good health, enrolled as a control in a pregnancy study. CDR3s include the opening cysteine and the closing phenylalanine or tryptophan. Fields, in order: D gene, V gene, CDR3 protein. D genes are given only for firm matches.

-,TRBV9,CASSVGSGIIGYTF
TRBD1,TRBV9,CASATGGSSPLHF
TRBD1,TRBV7-9,CASSEGQGATEAFF
TRBD1,TRBV19,CASSPADRVTGELFF
TRBD1,TRBV11-3,CASSLMWSGQGLGEQFF
-,TRBV9,CASSEGGTGTGNIQYF
-,TRBV12-5,CASGLSRGSNTEAFF
TRBD1,TRBV4-1,CASSQEFRGPSYEQYF
-,TRBV7-8,CASSSPSGTLLGDEQFF
TRBD2,TRBV4-2,CASSQDRGLDGETQYF
TRBD1,TRBV7-3,CASSSDRGETQYF
-,TRBV15,CATSRARNTIYF
TRBD1,TRBV5-8,CASSLGDRATTEAFF
-,TRBV29-1,CSVEDPLGARGYTF
TRBD1,TRBV13,CASSLGQGALNTEAFF
-,TRBV7-6,CASSSLGGPGGYTF
TRBD1,TRBV25-1,CASSEAPGQLNYGYTF
TRBD2,TRBV7-9,CASSSNLAGASGANVLTF
-,TRBV4-1,CASSQPGRTGNTEAFF
TRBD1,TRBV15,CATSQDRGPHEQYF
TRBD2,TRBV19,CASSGLAGGQETQYF
-,TRBV4-1,CASSQGTKYGYTF
-,TRBV7-6,CASSLGGGASNIQYF
TRBD2,TRBV5-6,CASSPPGGGWGETQYF
-,TRBV2,CASSAQAFEGYTF
-,TRBV11-2,CASSHPGGPYNEQFF
TRBD1,TRBV4-3,CASSHLYRGTGELFF
-,TRBV12-5,CASGLTLGRSGNTIYF
-,TRBV30,CAWRLMGLSDTQYF
-,TRBV7-2,CASSLDRGGELLHF
-,TRBV4-1,CASSPQGSYEQYF
-,TRBV11-3,CASSLEGRGGDYGYTF
TRBD2,TRBV5-1,CASSPMGLAQETQYF
-,TRBV6-5,CASSRLELLYEQYF
-,TRBV30,CAWGQYGYTF
-,TRBV9,CASRGVIYGYTF
TRBD1,TRBV7-2,CASSAEGAREQYF
-,TRBV7-9,CASGGRDGNQPQHF
-,TRBV25-1,CASSDTGTPFYEQYF
-,TRBV19,CASSTMTGTEAFF
-,TRBV12-5,CASGLGTRNQPQHF
TRBD2,TRBV5-4,CASSSLAGGRNEQFF